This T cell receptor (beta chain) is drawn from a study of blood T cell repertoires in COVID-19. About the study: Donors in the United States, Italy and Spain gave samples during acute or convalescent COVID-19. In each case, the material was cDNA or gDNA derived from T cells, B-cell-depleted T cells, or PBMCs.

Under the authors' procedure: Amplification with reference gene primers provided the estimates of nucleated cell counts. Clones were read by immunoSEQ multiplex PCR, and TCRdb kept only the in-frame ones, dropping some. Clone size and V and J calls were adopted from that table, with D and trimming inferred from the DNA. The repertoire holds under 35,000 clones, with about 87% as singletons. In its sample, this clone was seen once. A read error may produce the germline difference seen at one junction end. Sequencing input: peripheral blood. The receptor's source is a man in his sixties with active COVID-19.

CDR3 coding DNA: TGTGCATTAACTGACATCGTGGTGGATCAACCCCATCGGTTT. Translating it yields CALTDIVVDQPHRF. The chain has TRBV10-3 and TRBJ1-5; D not resolved. This CDR3 has 14 residues. Germline assignment: CDR1 ENHRY and CDR2 SYGVKD.